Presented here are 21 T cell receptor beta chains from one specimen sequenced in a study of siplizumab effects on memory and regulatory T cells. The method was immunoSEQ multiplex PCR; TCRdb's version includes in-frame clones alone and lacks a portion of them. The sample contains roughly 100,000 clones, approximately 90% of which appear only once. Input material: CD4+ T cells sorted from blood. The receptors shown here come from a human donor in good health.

Here the CDR3 DNA reads TGTGCCAGCAGTTTAGCAGGTCTAAATTCACCCCTCCACTTT. This gives the protein CASSLAGLNSPLHF. The genes are TRBV28 and TRBJ1-6; D gene ambiguous. With 2 bases removed from V and 7 bases from J, the gap between germline ends came to 9 bases. Germline V lookup: CDR1 MDHEN, CDR2 SYDVKM. This CDR3 region has 14 residues.

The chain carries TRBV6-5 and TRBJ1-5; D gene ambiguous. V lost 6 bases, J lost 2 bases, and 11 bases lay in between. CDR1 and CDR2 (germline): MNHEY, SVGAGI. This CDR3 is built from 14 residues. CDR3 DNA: TGTGCCAGCAGGCCGGCATTTGGCAATCAGCCCCAGCATTTT. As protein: CASRPAFGNQPQHF.

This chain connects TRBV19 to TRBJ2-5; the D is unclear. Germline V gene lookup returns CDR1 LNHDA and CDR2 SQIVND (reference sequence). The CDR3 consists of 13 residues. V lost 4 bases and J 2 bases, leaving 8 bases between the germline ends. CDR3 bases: TGTGCCAGTAGTACGTCCGGACAAGAGACCCAGTACTTC. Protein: CASSTSGQETQYF.

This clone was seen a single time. The chain's CDR3 is CASSQERYTDTQYF. CDR3 coding DNA: TGTGCCAGCAGCCAAGAACGCTACACAGATACGCAGTATTTT. The chain couples TRBV4-2 to TRBJ2-3; D remains ambiguous. The germline V and J ends were trimmed by 0 bases and 2 bases, with 6 bases remaining between them. Germline V lookup: CDR1 LGHNA, CDR2 YNFKEQ. This CDR3 spans 14 amino acids.

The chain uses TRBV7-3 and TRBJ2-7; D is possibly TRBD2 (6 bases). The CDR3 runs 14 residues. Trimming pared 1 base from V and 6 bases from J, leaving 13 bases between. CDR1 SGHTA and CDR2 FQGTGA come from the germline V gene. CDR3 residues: CASSLSGKGSEQYF. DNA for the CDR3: TGTGCCAGCAGCTTAAGCGGGAAGGGTTCCGAGCAGTACTTC.

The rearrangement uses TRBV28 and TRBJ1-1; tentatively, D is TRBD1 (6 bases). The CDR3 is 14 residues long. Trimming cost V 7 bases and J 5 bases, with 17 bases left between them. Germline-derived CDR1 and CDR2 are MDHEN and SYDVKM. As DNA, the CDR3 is TGTGCCAGCATTATGGGGGGGCTGAGGACTGAAGCTTTCTTT. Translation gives CASIMGGLRTEAFF.

CDR3 residues: CASSPIGNEQFF. The CDR3 coding sequence is TGTGCCAGCAGCCCGATAGGGAATGAGCAGTTCTTC. The V and J genes are TRBV2 and TRBJ2-1; no clear D gene. This CDR3 is 12 amino acids long. Trimming shortened V by 6 bases and J by 7 bases, and 10 bases separated the two germline ends. Looked up from germline, CDR1 is SNHLY and CDR2 is FYNNEI.

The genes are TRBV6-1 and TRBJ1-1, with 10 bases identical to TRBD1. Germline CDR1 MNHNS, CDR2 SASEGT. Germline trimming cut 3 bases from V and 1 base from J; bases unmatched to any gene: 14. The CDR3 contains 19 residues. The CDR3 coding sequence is TGTGCCAGCAGTGATAACCGGGACAGGGGAAGAAGGTCGAACACTGAAGCTTTCTTT. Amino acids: CASSDNRDRGRRSNTEAFF.

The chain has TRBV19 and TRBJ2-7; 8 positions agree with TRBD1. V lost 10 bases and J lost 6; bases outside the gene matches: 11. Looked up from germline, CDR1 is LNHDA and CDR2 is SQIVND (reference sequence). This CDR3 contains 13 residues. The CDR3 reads CATSTSGQGEQYF. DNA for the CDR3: TGTGCCACTTCAACTTCCGGACAGGGCGAGCAGTACTTC. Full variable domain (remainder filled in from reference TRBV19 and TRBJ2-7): DGGITQSPKYLFRKEGQNVTLSCEQNLNHDAMYWYRQDPGQGLRLIYYSQIVNDFQKGDIAEGYSVSREKKESFPLTVTSAQKNPTAFYLCATSTSGQGEQYFGPGTRLTVT.

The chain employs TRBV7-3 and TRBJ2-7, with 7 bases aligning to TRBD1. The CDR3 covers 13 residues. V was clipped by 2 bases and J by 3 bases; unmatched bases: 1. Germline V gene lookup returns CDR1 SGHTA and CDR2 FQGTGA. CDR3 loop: CASSLRQGYEQYF. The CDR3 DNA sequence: TGTGCCAGCAGCTTACGACAGGGCTACGAGCAGTACTTC.

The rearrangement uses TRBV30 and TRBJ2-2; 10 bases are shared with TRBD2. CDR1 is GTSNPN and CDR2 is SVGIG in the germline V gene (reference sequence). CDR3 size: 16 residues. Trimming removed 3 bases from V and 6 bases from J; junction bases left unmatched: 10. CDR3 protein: CAWRPAGGPGAGELFF. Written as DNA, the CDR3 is TGTGCCTGGAGGCCAGCGGGAGGGCCGGGGGCCGGGGAGCTGTTTTTT.

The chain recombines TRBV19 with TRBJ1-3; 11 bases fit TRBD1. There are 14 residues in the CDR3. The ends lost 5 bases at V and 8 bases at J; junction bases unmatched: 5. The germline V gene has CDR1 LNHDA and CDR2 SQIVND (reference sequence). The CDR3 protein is CASSWTGGEDTIYF. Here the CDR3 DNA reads TGTGCCAGTAGTTGGACAGGGGGCGAAGACACCATATATTTT.

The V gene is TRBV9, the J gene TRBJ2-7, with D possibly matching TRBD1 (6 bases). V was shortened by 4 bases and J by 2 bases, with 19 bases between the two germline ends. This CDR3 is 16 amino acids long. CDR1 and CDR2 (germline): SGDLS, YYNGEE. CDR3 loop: CASSPRLGSGAYEQYF. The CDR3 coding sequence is TGTGCCAGCAGCCCCCGCCTAGGGTCAGGGGCCTACGAGCAGTACTTC. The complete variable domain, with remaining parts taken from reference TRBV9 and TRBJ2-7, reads DSGVTQTPKHLITATGQRVTLRCSPRSGDLSVYWYQQSLDQGLQFLIQYYNGEERAKGNILERFSAQQFPDLHSELNLSSLELGDSALYFCASSPRLGSGAYEQYFGPGTRLTVT.

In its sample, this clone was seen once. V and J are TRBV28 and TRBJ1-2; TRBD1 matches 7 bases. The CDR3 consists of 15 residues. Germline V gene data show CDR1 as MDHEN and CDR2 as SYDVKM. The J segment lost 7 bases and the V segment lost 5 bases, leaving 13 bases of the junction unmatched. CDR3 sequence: CASSQRDRVGGGYTF. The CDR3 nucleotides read TGTGCCAGCAGTCAACGAGACAGGGTGGGGGGTGGCTACACCTTC.

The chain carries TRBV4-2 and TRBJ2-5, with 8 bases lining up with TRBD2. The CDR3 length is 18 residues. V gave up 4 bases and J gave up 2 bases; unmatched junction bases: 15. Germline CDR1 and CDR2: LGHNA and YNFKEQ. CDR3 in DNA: TGTGCCAGCAGCCTTCCAACGGGGGGGGGCGGTCGGCAAGAGACCCAGTACTTC. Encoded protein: CASSLPTGGGGRQETQYF.

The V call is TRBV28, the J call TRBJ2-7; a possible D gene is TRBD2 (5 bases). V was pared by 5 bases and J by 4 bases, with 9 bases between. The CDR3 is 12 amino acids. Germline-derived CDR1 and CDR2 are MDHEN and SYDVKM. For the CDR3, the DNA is TGTGCCAGCAGTCTAGCAAATTACGAGCAGTACTTC. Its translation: CASSLANYEQYF.

The CDR3 loop reads CASSEARTVYGYTF. The DNA of the CDR3 is TGTGCCAGCAGTGAAGCACGGACAGTATATGGCTACACCTTC. The chain joins TRBV2 to TRBJ1-2, with D perhaps matching TRBD1 (6 bases). The germline gives CDR1 SNHLY, CDR2 FYNNEI. This CDR3 comprises 14 residues. Trimming stripped 0 bases from V and 5 bases from J, with 10 bases between.

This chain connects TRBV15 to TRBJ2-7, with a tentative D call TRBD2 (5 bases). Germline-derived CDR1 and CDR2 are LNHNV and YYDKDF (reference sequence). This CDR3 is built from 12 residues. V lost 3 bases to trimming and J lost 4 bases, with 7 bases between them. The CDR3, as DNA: TGTGCCACCAGCAGTCGAGGGTACGAGCAGTACTTC. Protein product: CATSSRGYEQYF.

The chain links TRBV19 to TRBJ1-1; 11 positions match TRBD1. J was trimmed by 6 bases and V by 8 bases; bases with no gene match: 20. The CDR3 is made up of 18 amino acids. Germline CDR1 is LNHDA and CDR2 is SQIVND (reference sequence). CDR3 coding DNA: TGTGCCAGTGCCTCTCGGACAGGGGGCGCGTTGGGGTGGTCTGAAGCTTTCTTT. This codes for CASASRTGGALGWSEAFF.

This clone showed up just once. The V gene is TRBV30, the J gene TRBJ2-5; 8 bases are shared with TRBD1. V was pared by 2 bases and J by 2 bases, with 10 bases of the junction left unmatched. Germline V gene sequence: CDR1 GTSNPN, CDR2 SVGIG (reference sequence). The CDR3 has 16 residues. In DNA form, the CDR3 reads TGTGCCTGGAGTCGATACGGGACAGGTTTACAAGAGACCCAGTACTTC. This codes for CAWSRYGTGLQETQYF.

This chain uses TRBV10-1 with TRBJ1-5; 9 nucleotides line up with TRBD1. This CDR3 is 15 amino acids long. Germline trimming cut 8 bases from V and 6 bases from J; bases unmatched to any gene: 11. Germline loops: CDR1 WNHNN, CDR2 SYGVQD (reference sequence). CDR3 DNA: TGCGCCAGCGTGTCCTTACAGGGGGCTGGTCAGCCCCAGCATTTT. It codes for CASVSLQGAGQPQHF.